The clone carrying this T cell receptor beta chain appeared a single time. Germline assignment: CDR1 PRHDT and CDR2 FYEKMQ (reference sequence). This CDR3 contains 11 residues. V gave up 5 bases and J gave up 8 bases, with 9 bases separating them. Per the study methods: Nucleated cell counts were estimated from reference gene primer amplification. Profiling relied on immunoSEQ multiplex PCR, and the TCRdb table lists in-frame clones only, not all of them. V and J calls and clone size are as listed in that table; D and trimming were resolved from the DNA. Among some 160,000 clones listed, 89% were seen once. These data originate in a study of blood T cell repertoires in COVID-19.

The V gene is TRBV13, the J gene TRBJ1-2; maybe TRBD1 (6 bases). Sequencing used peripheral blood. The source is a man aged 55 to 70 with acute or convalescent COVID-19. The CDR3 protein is CASSPGQGYTF. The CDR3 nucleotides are TGTGCCAGCAGCCCTGGACAGGGCTACACCTTC.